This T cell receptor beta chain was identified during a study of blood T cell repertoires in COVID-19. Study-wide context: Both acute and convalescent COVID-19 samples were obtained from the United States, Italy and Spain. T cells, B-cell-depleted T cells, or PBMCs supplied cDNA or gDNA.

As originally analysed: It was from reference gene primer amplification that nucleated cell counts were estimated. The assay was immunoSEQ multiplex PCR, and TCRdb's table has in-frame clones only and misses some. V, J and clone size reflect that table, while D and trimming were determined from the DNA. The sample comprises around 220,000 clones, 65% to 90% of which are singletons, and roughly 4.9% rests with the top ten. Sequenced input: peripheral blood. The sequence was obtained from a woman of 80 years or more with active or convalescent COVID-19.

The CDR3 DNA reads TGTGCCAGCAGCAAAAAACCCGACAGAGTGAACACTGAAGCTTTCTTT. It is translated as CASSKKPDRVNTEAFF. This chain uses TRBV5-8 with TRBJ1-1, with D perhaps matching TRBD1 (5 bases). The V gene's germline CDR1 is SGHTS and CDR2 YDEGEE. This CDR3 has 16 amino acids. Trimming took 4 bases from V and 0 from J, leaving 16 bases between them.